This T cell receptor beta chain was observed in a study of response to subunit inactivated influenza vaccine. Worth noting for this clonotype: Its matching antigen is unknown.

Study findings and constraints: With each seasonal influenza vaccination, the authors suggested, few new T cells are recruited.

TCRdb re-derived calls from the RT-PCR reads in MiXCR, one entry per CDR3 protein. The profile shows approximately 250,000 distinct CDR3 sequences, about 12% of them singletons. This receptor was taken from a man aged 45 to 65 who received an inactivated influenza vaccine. This sample comprised non-naive T cells sorted from PBMCs, obtained approximately 15 days before vaccination.

The CDR3 region is CASSQDPGGVGAYEQYF. As DNA, the CDR3 is TGCGCCAGCAGCCAAGATCCGGGGGGCGTCGGGGCCTACGAGCAGTACTTC. The gene calls are TRBV4-1 and TRBJ2-7; D is perhaps TRBD2 (7 bases). Germline CDR1 reads MGHRA; CDR2 reads YSYEKL. The V end lost 0 bases, the J end lost 2 bases, and 17 bases lay between the germline ends. This CDR3 has 17 amino acids.